The sequence of this TCR beta chain was determined in a study of T cells in Graves' hyperthyroidism and ophthalmopathy. Study-level background: Blood was drawn when the patient was first diagnosed and still untreated.

Amplified regions were TCR beta CDR3 sequences from RNA transcripts. Initially, a first-round RT-PCR of the TCR CDR3 employed the HTBI primer set. TCRdb redid the calling of the multiplex PCR reads with MiXCR, one entry per CDR3 protein. The data show 300,000 to 450,000 distinct CDR3 sequences, with roughly 25% seen just once and 73% held by the top ten. PBMCs stemmed from less than 13 ml fresh peripheral blood. This clonotype was observed at least ten times. The sequenced sample was blood. The sequence derives from a man in his fifties or sixties with Graves' hyperthyroidism.

Here the CDR3 reads CAGGREGRNEQFF. In DNA form, the CDR3 reads TGTGCCGGGGGACGGGAGGGCCGGAATGAGCAGTTCTTC. The V gene is TRBV5-8, the J gene TRBJ2-1; TRBD2 aligns across 8 bases. Germline CDR1 reads SGHTS; CDR2 reads YDEGEE. This CDR3 has 13 residues. Trimming removed 10 bases from V and 7 bases from J; junction bases left unmatched: 10.